What follows is one TCR beta chain and its context. This table comes from immunoSEQ multiplex PCR, and its TCRdb copy is limited to in-frame clones, with some not included. This table holds under 250,000 clones, about nine tenths found once. These data originate in a study of blood T cell repertoires in COVID-19. Germline CDR1 reads SEHNR; CDR2 reads FQNEAQ (reference sequence). Trimming left V 5 bases short and J 1 base short, with 8 bases between. There are 13 residues in the CDR3. The rearrangement links TRBV7-9 to TRBJ1-1, with D unclear. The sequenced sample was peripheral blood. This sequence was found in a man aged 25-40 years with COVID-19, enrolled during active disease. CDR3 residues: CASSLARNTEAFF. The CDR3 DNA is TGTGCCAGCAGCCTGGCCCGGAACACTGAAGCTTTCTTT.